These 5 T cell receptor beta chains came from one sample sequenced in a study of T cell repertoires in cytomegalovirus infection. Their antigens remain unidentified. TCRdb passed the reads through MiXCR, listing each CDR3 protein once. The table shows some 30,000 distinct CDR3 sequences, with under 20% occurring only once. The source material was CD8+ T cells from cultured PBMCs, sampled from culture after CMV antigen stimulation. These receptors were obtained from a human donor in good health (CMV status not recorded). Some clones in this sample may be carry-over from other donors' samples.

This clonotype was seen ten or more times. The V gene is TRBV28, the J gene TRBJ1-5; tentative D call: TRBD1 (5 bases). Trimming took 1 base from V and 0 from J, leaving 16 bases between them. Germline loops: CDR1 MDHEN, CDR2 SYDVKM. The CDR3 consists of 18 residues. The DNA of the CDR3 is TGTGCCAGCAGTTTATATTACGGAGGGGAAAATAGCAATCAGCCCCAGCATTTT. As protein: CASSLYYGGENSNQPQHF.

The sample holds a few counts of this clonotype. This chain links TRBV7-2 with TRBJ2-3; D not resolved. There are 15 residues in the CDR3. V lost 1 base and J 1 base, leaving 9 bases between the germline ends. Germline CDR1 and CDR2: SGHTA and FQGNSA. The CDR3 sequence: CASSLGGLRTDTQYF. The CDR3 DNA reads TGTGCCAGCAGCTTAGGAGGATTACGCACAGATACGCAGTATTTT.

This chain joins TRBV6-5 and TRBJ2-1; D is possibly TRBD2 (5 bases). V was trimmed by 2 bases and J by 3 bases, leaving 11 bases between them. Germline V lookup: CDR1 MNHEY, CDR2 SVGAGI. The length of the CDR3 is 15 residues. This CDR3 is CASSYIGGLYNEQFF. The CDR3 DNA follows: TGTGCCAGCAGTTACATCGGCGGACTCTACAATGAGCAGTTCTTC.

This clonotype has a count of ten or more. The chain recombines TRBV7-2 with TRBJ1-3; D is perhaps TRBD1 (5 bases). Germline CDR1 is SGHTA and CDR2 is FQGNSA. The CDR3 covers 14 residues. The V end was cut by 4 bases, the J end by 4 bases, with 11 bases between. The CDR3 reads CASSSIGGGNTIYF. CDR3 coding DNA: TGTGCCAGCAGCTCAATTGGGGGAGGAAACACCATATATTTT.

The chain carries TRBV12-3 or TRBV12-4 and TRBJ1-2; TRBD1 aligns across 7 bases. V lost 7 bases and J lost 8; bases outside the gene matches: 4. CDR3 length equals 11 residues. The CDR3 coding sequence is TGTGCCAGCACTCCAGGGGGGGGCTACACCTTC. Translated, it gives CASTPGGGYTF.